The 17 T cell receptor beta chains reported below all come from one sample, sequenced in a study of blood T cell repertoires in COVID-19. The method was immunoSEQ multiplex PCR; TCRdb's version includes in-frame clones alone and lacks a portion of them. This sample carries 200,000 or so clones, about 85% of them seen once, and the ten largest clones take just over 2.5%. The sample comprised PBMCs or T cells enriched from blood (not recorded which). The source is a woman aged 25 to 39 who had recovered from COVID-19.

This clone is a singleton in its sample. The gene calls are TRBV2 and TRBJ1-6; 7 bases match TRBD1. CDR3 size: 16 residues. The germline gives CDR1 SNHLY, CDR2 FYNNEI. Germline trimming cut 0 bases from V and 8 bases from J; bases unmatched to any gene: 7. CDR3 sequence (DNA): TGTGCCAGCAGTGAAGCGCTTGGCAGGGGGGATTCACCCCTCCACTTT. The encoded protein is CASSEALGRGDSPLHF.

This chain links TRBV27 with TRBJ1-6; TRBD1 is a possible D gene (5 bases). Germline CDR1 is MNHEY and CDR2 is SMNVEV (reference sequence). The V gene lost 1 base and the J gene lost 9 bases, with 13 bases spanning the gap. The CDR3 totals 15 residues. The CDR3 region is CASSLYYRNSSPLHF. The CDR3 nucleotides read TGTGCCAGCAGTTTATACTACAGGAACAGTTCACCCCTCCACTTT.

The chain is built from TRBV5-1 and TRBJ2-1; TRBD2 agrees at 8 bases. V was pared by 5 bases and J by 3 bases, with 4 bases of the junction left unmatched. From germline, CDR1 is SGHRS and CDR2 YFSETQ. The CDR3 contains 14 residues. The CDR3 sequence: CASSLAGNYNEQFF. DNA of the CDR3: TGCGCCAGCAGTTTAGCGGGGAACTACAATGAGCAGTTCTTC.

This clone was seen once. The chain links TRBV18 to TRBJ2-7; 10 bases line up with TRBD1. Germline CDR1 reads KGHSH; CDR2 reads LQKENI. J gave up 3 bases and V 5 bases, and 1 base lay outside the gene matches. This CDR3 is 13 amino acids long. CDR3 loop: CASSGTGDYEQYF. The CDR3 coding sequence is TGTGCCAGCTCAGGGACAGGGGACTACGAGCAGTACTTC.

The chain has TRBV19 and TRBJ2-5; 8 positions agree with TRBD2. The junction had 3 bases not matched to a gene; V was cut back by 3 bases and J by 3 bases. Germline V gene sequence: CDR1 LNHDA, CDR2 SQIVND (reference sequence). The CDR3 consists of 14 residues. CDR3: CASSIGSGEETQYF. The CDR3 DNA reads as TGTGCCAGTAGTATTGGTAGCGGGGAAGAGACCCAGTACTTC.

V usage is TRBV6-2 or TRBV6-3 and J usage is TRBJ1-5; TRBD1 aligns across 7 bases. V shed 4 bases and J 0 bases; nucleotides not matched to a gene: 3. This CDR3 is 15 amino acids long. Germline loops: CDR1 MNHEY, CDR2 SVGEGT. The CDR3 region has the DNA TGTGCCAGCAGTTCTCGACAGGGTAGCAATCAGCCCCAGCATTTT. Protein sequence: CASSSRQGSNQPQHF.

The rearrangement joins TRBV5-4 to TRBJ1-2; D unresolved. The V gene lost 6 bases and the J gene lost 8 bases, with 14 bases spanning the gap. In germline, CDR1 is SGHNT, CDR2 YYREEE (reference sequence). CDR3 length equals 12 residues. As DNA, the CDR3 is TGTGCCAGCATTGGTCCCCGAGAAGGCTACACCTTC. Protein sequence: CASIGPREGYTF.

The chain couples TRBV12-5 to TRBJ1-3; 9 nucleotides align to TRBD1. Germline CDR1 reads LGHNT; CDR2 reads FRNRAP. J was trimmed by 4 bases and V by 5 bases; bases with no gene match: 9. The CDR3 totals 16 residues. The CDR3 nucleotides read TGTGCTAGTGGTCCGCCCGGGACAGGGTTAGGAAACACCATATATTTT. Protein: CASGPPGTGLGNTIYF.

This rearrangement joins TRBV20-1 to TRBJ1-1, with unresolved D. Germline V lookup: CDR1 DFQATT, CDR2 SNEGSKA (reference sequence). V lost 5 bases and J lost 1, with 5 bases in between. The CDR3 extends over 11 amino acids. CDR3 nucleotides: TGCAGTGCTGCTAGGAACACTGAAGCTTTCTTT. Translated, it gives CSAARNTEAFF.

This sequence joins TRBV15 and TRBJ1-6; 7 bases agree with TRBD1. Looked up from germline, CDR1 is LNHNV and CDR2 is YYDKDF (reference sequence). The CDR3 loop spans 14 amino acids. With V trimmed by 5 bases and J by 7 bases, 5 bases remained unmatched. The CDR3 loop reads CATSPGTVNSPLHF. CDR3 sequence (DNA): TGTGCCACCAGCCCCGGGACAGTCAATTCACCCCTCCACTTT.

This clone was counted a few times. The CDR3 DNA reads as TGCGCCAGCAGCCAACCGACAGAAAACACTGAAGCTTTCTTT. This gives the protein CASSQPTENTEAFF. The gene calls are TRBV4-1 and TRBJ1-1, with D perhaps TRBD1 (5 bases). The length of the CDR3 is 14 residues. The germline V gene has CDR1 MGHRA and CDR2 YSYEKL. V lost 2 bases and J 2 bases, leaving 9 bases between the germline ends.

This clone was observed a single time. V and J are TRBV7-2 and TRBJ2-2; maybe TRBD1 (6 bases). CDR3 length equals 17 residues. The germline CDR1 and CDR2 sequences are SGHTA and FQGNSA. Trimming took off 0 bases at V and 1 base at J, with 12 bases between the two ends. CDR3 DNA: TGTGCCAGCAGCTTAGCCCTGGACAGAATGAACACCGGGGAGCTGTTTTTT. Protein: CASSLALDRMNTGELFF.

The rearrangement uses TRBV5-1 and TRBJ1-1, with 11 bases lining up with TRBD1. CDR3 size: 16 residues. CDR1 and CDR2 from the germline V gene are SGHRS and YFSETQ. V lost 4 bases, J lost 1 base, and 6 bases stayed unmatched. CDR3 protein: CASSLGQGASNTEAFF. The CDR3, as DNA: TGCGCCAGCAGCCTCGGACAGGGGGCATCGAACACTGAAGCTTTCTTT.

The chain carries TRBV2 and TRBJ1-2; 8 bases map to TRBD1. J gave up 2 bases and V 5 bases, and 7 bases lay outside the gene matches. This CDR3 spans 15 amino acids. Germline V lookup: CDR1 SNHLY, CDR2 FYNNEI. This CDR3 reads CASSSLDRGNYGYTF. The CDR3 nucleotides are TGTGCCAGCAGTTCACTTGACAGGGGAAACTATGGCTACACCTTC.

The V call is TRBV6-5, the J call TRBJ1-5, with TRBD1 matching 7 bases. CDR1 is MNHEY, CDR2 SVGAGI, per germline. CDR3 size: 14 residues. The ends lost 8 bases at V and 6 bases at J; junction bases unmatched: 10. This CDR3 is CASRDRARGQPQHF. The CDR3 DNA sequence: TGTGCCAGCCGAGACAGGGCAAGGGGTCAGCCCCAGCATTTT.

About this clone: Other DNA sequences in the sample encode the same CDR3. V and J are TRBV12-3 or TRBV12-4 and TRBJ2-7; D gene uncertain. The ends were cut back, 3 bases at V and 4 bases at J, with 4 bases in the middle. The CDR3 loop spans 11 amino acids. CDR3 sequence: CASSFQYEQYF. Here the CDR3 DNA reads TGTGCCAGCAGTTTCCAATACGAGCAGTACTTC.

The J gene is TRBJ1-1, the V gene TRBV10-1; the match to TRBD1 covers 9 bases. CDR3 size: 18 residues. The V and J ends lost 10 bases and 1 base, in that order; junction bases with no gene match: 19. Germline V gives CDR1 WNHNN, CDR2 SYGVQD (reference sequence). The CDR3 spells CAILLRDRVGRWNTEAFF. CDR3 nucleotide sequence: TGCGCCATCTTACTCCGGGACAGGGTGGGCAGGTGGAACACTGAAGCTTTCTTT.